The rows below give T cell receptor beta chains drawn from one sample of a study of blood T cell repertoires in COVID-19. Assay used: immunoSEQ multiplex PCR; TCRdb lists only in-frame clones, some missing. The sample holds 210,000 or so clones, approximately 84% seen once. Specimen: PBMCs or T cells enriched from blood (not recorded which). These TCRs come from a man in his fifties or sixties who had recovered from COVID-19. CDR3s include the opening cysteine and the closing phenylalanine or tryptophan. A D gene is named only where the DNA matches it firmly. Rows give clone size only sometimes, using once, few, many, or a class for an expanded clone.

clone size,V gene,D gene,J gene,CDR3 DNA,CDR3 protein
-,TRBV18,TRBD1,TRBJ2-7,TGTGCCAGCTCACCAAGCCAGGGGGTTTCCTACGAGCAGTACTTC,CASSPSQGVSYEQYF
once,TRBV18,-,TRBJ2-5,TGTGCCAGCTCCCCGGACAGACAAGAGACCCAGTACTTC,CASSPDRQETQYF
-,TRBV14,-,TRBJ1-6,TGTGCCAGCAGCCTAACGGGCAGGGCTTCACCCCTCCACTTT,CASSLTGRASPLHF
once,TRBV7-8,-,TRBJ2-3,TGTGCCAGCAGCTTAGTTCAGGGGACGGAAGATACGCAGTATTTT,CASSLVQGTEDTQYF
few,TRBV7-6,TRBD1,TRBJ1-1,TGTGCCAGCAGCACCCCACAGGGGGGAGACACTGAAGCTTTCTTT,CASSTPQGGDTEAFF
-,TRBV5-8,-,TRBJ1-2,TGTGCCAGCCCTTCCCGGGGGTGGCGAACCTATGGCTACACCTTC,CASPSRGWRTYGYTF
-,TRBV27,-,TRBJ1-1,TGTGCCAGCAGTTTATCGCCCCCAGGGATCTCTGAAGCTTTCTTT,CASSLSPPGISEAFF
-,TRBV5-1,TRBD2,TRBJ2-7,TGCGCCAGCAGCTTGGGTCTAGCGGGGGACGAGCAGTACTTC,CASSLGLAGDEQYF
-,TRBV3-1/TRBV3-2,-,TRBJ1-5,TGTGCCAGCAGCCTGGGGGCAGGCAATCAGCCCCAGCATTTT,CASSLGAGNQPQHF
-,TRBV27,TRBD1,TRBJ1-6,TGTGCCAGCAGTACGACAGGGGCGTTCTCACCCCTCCACTTT,CASSTTGAFSPLHF
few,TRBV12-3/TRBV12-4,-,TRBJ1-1,TGTGCCAGCAGTTTGGGGGCTGGGACTGAAGCTTTCTTT,CASSLGAGTEAFF
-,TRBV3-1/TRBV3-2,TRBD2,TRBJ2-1,TGTGCCAGCAGCCAAGGTCGGGGAGGGTCACACAATGAGCAGTTCTTC,CASSQGRGGSHNEQFF
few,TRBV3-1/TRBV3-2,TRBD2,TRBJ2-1,TGTGCCAGCAGCCGGACTAGCGGGGGTCTGTTCTTC,CASSRTSGGLFF
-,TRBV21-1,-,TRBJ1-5,TGTGCCGGACCCCCTCGCGGACAGGGGGGCAATCAGCCCCAGCATTTT,CAGPPRGQGGNQPQHF
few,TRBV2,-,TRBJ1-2,TGTGCCAGCAGTGTTACAGGGTCTAACTATGGCTACACCTTC,CASSVTGSNYGYTF
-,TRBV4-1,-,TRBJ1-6,TGCGCCAGCAGCCAAGGACAGGAGAATTCACCCCTCCACTTT,CASSQGQENSPLHF
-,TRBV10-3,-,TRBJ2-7,TGTGCCATCAGTGAAGGGAGCTACGAGCAGTACTTC,CAISEGSYEQYF
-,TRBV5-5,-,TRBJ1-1,TGTGCCAGCAAATCTGAGGAGGGGAGGAGGAACACTGAAGCTTTCTTT,CASKSEEGRRNTEAFF
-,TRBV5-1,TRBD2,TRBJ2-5,TGCGCCAGCAGCTTGGGGCGGCGCGGGGGGGTGCAAGAGACCCAGTACTTC,CASSLGRRGGVQETQYF
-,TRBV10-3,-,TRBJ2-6,TGTGCCATCAGTGAGTCGACGACAGGCTATGGGGCCAACGTCCTGACTTTC,CAISESTTGYGANVLTF
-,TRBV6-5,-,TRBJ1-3,TGTGCCAGCTTCAGTTCTGGAAACACCATATATTTT,CASFSSGNTIYF
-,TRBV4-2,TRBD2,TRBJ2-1,TGTGCCAGCAGCCAGAGCGGGGATTCCTACAATGAGCAGTTCTTC,CASSQSGDSYNEQFF
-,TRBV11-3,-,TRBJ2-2,TGTGCCAGCAGCTCGAGACTGAACACCGGGGAGCTGTTTTTT,CASSSRLNTGELFF
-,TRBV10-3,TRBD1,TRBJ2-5,TGTGCCATCAGACCCCAGGGGGAAGAGACCCAGTACTTC,CAIRPQGEETQYF
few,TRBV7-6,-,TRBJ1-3,TGTGCCAGCAGCTCTTATGCGGGGGGAACTGGAAACACCATATATTTT,CASSSYAGGTGNTIYF
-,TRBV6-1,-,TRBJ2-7,TGTGCCAGCAGTCAAAGGACAGTATCGGTCCACGAGCAGTACTTC,CASSQRTVSVHEQYF
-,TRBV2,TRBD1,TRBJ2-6,TGTGCCAGCAGTGAGACAGGGGCCTCTGGGGCCAACGTCCTGACTTTC,CASSETGASGANVLTF
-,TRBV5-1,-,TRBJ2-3,TGCGCCAGCAGCGTACAGGGAGTCGCTAGCACAGATACGCAGTATTTT,CASSVQGVASTDTQYF
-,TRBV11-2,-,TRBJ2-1,TGTGCCAGCAGCTTCGAACTTACAGGGAACGAGCAGTTCTTC,CASSFELTGNEQFF